Reported below is one T cell receptor (beta chain). Its antigen is unknown. There are no base qualities to consult, and no much larger clone falls within one base. Collaborating institutions collected whole blood in K2EDTA tubes following their own protocols. For TCRbeta analysis, collaborators shipped samples in one of three forms: frozen whole blood, isolated PBMCs, or DNA extracted from either of those sample types. V and J lose 2 bases and 14 bases, and a span of 15 bases separates them. CDR1 and CDR2 (KGHDR, SFDVKD) derive from the germline V gene. Reading from cysteine to phenylalanine, the CDR3 counts 13 amino acids. Only the CDR3 DNA stays, 39 bases, in frame from base 1. The immunoSEQ Assay, a bias-controlled multiplex PCR, was used to amplify TCRbeta CDR3 regions from genomic DNA. As for the original processing: Nucleated cell counts per sample were estimated from amplification of reference gene primers within the assay. Sequence reads were collapsed and filtered to measure the absolute abundance of every unique TCRbeta CDR3 rearrangement. For each sample, productive Simpson clonality was calculated by taking the square root of Simpson's diversity index across productive rearrangements. This is the immuneACCESS table as TCRdb keeps it, with only in-frame sequences that have V and J called. A part of the clones is gone; compared with another copy, unresolved V genes explain less than half, and the rest is unexplained. V and J calls and clone size come straight from that table; D and trimming were deduced from the DNA. The sample has 84,000 or so clones on record, about 81% of them singletons. In total, the top ten clones hold 13% of the sample.

The data belong to a study of blood T cell repertoires in COVID-19 (TCRdb year 2020). General notes on the study: Samples from collaborators originated in the United States, Italy and Spain and spanned both the acute and convalescent phases of COVID-19. The material from the prospective study consisted of cDNA or gDNA derived from T cells, B-cell-depleted T cells, or PBMCs. Subjects who had been exposed to COVID-19, were actively infected with it, or had recovered from it provided the deeply sampled blood TCRbeta repertoires that made up the dataset. The repertoires were released in a freely available public database meant as a resource for research on the immune response to SARS-CoV-2. Samples were obtained from the ongoing ImmuneRACE study (first 160 participants) and from some 1,300 subjects provided by 6 global collaborators. Sample metadata almost always included a de-identified subject ID, COVID-19 status, age in years and sex. HLA class I and class II types, where available, came from metadata supplied by the sample provider rather than from assay-based typing. What the work shows at the level of the full study, not this receptor alone: The amount of clinical and demographic metadata varied by source and participant and was provided uncurated.

This TCR was sampled from a human donor in a cohort sampled during active COVID-19. The sample comprised peripheral blood. The chain was built from TRBV24-1 and TRBJ2-1, with the D gene not confidently named. The DNA sequence is TGTGCCACCAGTGATTCCTGGGCTCCAGGAAAGTTCTTC. Its coded protein is CATSDSWAPGKFF.